Sequencing of this T cell receptor (beta chain) was carried out in a study of blood T cells in healthy people across ages (dated by TCRdb to the mid-2010s). Background for the entire study: Template switching captured roughly one uniquely barcoded TCR beta cDNA molecule per two T cells in model experiments. To track age-related changes in TCR beta repertoire diversity, the study relied on deep sequencing normalized with unique cDNA molecular identifiers. The donors were split into four age groups: young (average about 15 years), middle-aged (roughly 39), aged (roughly 60) and long-lived (under 85). To avoid experimental bias, donors of different ages were randomly spread across the sequencing lanes. For two donors (one aged 18 to 30 and one aged 80 or older), the study analyzed two additional independent replicas of 1 million unique cDNA reads from the same blood draw.

This clonotype has just a few counts. The antigen it binds to is not known. Qualities for individual bases were not recorded, and no much larger clone is one base off. Paper-wide results and their limitations: Estimates of total diversity based on one million sequenced T cells were considered lower bounds and underestimates. Because donor CMV infection status was unknown, age-related changes in expanded clonotypes were potentially confounded. Since profiling was done on bulk unsorted PBMCs, naive and antigen-experienced compartments could not be conclusively compared. As age increased, observed TCR beta diversity per million T cells dropped in a roughly linear way, and a significant reduction was already evident by age around 41. Compared with the aged group, the long-lived group had more naive CD4+ T cells, fewer expanded clones and increased TCR diversity, a pattern suggesting age selection. A strong correlation was found between observed TCR beta diversity and the percentage of naive T cells measured by flow cytometry.

The donors were about 40 Caucasian individuals from Russia, aged about 6 to 100 years, who were systemically healthy. Around 10 milliliters of peripheral blood were collected from each donor into EDTA-treated Vacutainer tubes. Ficoll-Paque density-gradient centrifugation was used to isolate PBMCs, with at least 6.5 million obtained per sample. Trizol reagent was used to extract total RNA from PBMCs, with at least 6 micrograms per sample. For every donor, flow cytometry on a PBMC aliquot measured the percentage of naive CD45RAhigh/CD27high T cells. The trim is 1 base for V and 7 bases for J, with a gap of 11 bases between the germline ends. The CDR3, cysteine through phenylalanine, is 14 amino acids long. Here the CDR3 DNA is all that survives: 42 bases in frame from base 1. CDR1 and CDR2, looked up from the germline V gene, are SNHLY and FYNNEI. Preparation of the library involved 5' RACE. The sequencer was an Illumina HiSeq 2500. The second PCR ran for about 6 to 12 cycles and used a J-beta primer mix along with a sample-barcoded 5' primer. A template-switch 5' adaptor carrying 12 random nucleotides introduced a unique molecular identifier onto each TCR beta cDNA molecule. At least 2.5 million CDR3-containing paired-end reads were obtained from each sample. First-strand cDNA was synthesized from all RNA with the Mint cDNA synthesis kit, primed by a TRBC-specific oligonucleotide. After uracil-DNA glycosylase treatment, a first 18-cycle PCR used universal primers M1SS and BC2_uni_R on all cDNA. Concerning the study's data processing: Normalization of each sample was performed by random selection of 1 million high-quality reads, each carrying a distinct molecular identifier. Instead of being binned into consensus sequences, reads that shared molecular identifiers were thrown out. MiTCR, with a Q25 quality threshold and the strictest error-elimination algorithm, was used for CDR3 identification, clonotype clustering and error correction. A nonparametric unseen species model with Euler transformation was used to estimate lower-bound total TCR beta diversity. TCRdb passed the public sequencing reads through fastp at Q25 and MiXCR, retaining productive beta sequences. Records with the same CDR3 protein are collapsed into one entry carrying the most frequent genes and DNA. The authors' filters were not applied to this entry. This sample has under 1 million distinct CDR3 sequences in its table, and roughly 44% of those were observed once. The ten largest clones add up to around 21% of the sample.

The receptor chain draws on TRBV2 and TRBJ1-5; a confident D gene designation cannot be given. Specimen: blood. The receptor's source is a man between 60 and 75 years old in good health. The CDR3 is CASSEVGVRQPQHF. The nucleotide sequence reads as follows: TGTGCCAGCAGTGAAGTCGGGGTCCGACAGCCCCAGCATTTT.